These 25 T cell receptor beta chains were all obtained from the same sample, sequenced in a study of blood T cell repertoires in COVID-19 (dated by TCRdb to about 2020). Receptors were amplified or captured by the immunoSEQ multiplex PCR assay. TCRdb retrieved this table from immuneACCESS and kept in-frame rearrangements only. Not all clones are present; in checked studies, unresolved V genes account for under half, and no reason is known for the remainder. This sample has roughly 250,000 clones in its table, and roughly 90% of those were observed once. Of the sample, roughly 3.9% is held by the ten largest clones. Sequencing used peripheral blood. Receptors were obtained from a man aged 55 to 70 who had recovered from COVID-19.

This sequence joins TRBV9 and TRBJ1-2; D is possibly TRBD1 (6 bases). The CDR3 spans 15 residues. V lost 0 bases to trimming and J lost 3 bases, with 12 bases between them. Germline CDR1 reads SGDLS; CDR2 reads YYNGEE. The CDR3 nucleotides read TGTGCCAGCAGCGTAGGTGGACAGAAGCACTATGGCTACACCTTC. Its protein product is CASSVGGQKHYGYTF.

The V gene is TRBV6-2 or TRBV6-3, the J gene TRBJ1-1, with D tentatively TRBD1 (5 bases). Germline-derived CDR1 and CDR2 are MNHEY and SVGEGT. The V and J ends lost 5 bases and 4 bases respectively, with 11 bases between them. The CDR3 runs to 13 residues. The CDR3 bases are TGTGCCAGCAGTGTGGGAAGGGGCACTGAAGCTTTCTTT. Translation gives CASSVGRGTEAFF.

This clone has a handful of counts. The chain links TRBV30 to TRBJ1-3, with TRBD1 matching over 9 bases. Looked up from germline, CDR1 is GTSNPN and CDR2 is SVGIG (reference sequence). J lost 0 bases, V lost 4 bases, and 4 bases had no gene match. The CDR3 is made up of 15 amino acids. The CDR3 region is CAWKGQGVSGNTIYF. CDR3 nucleotide sequence: TGTGCCTGGAAGGGACAGGGAGTCTCTGGAAACACCATATATTTT.

This chain uses TRBV19 with TRBJ2-2; TRBD1 matches 8 bases. V shed 7 bases, J shed 0 bases, and the junction held 7 bases outside the gene matches. The CDR3 totals 16 residues. CDR1 is LNHDA, CDR2 SQIVND, per germline (reference sequence). CDR3 DNA sequence: TGTGCCAGTACCCTTCGGACAGGGACGAACACCGGGGAGCTGTTTTTT. It is translated as CASTLRTGTNTGELFF.

This chain joins TRBV24-1 and TRBJ2-5; 13 nucleotides match TRBD2. Germline V gene lookup returns CDR1 KGHDR and CDR2 SFDVKD. This CDR3 is 16 amino acids long. The ends lost 6 bases at V and 2 bases at J; junction bases unmatched: 5. The CDR3 DNA sequence: TGTGCCACCAGTCTCGCGACTAGCGGGGGGCAAGAGACCCAGTACTTC. Translation gives CATSLATSGGQETQYF.

J is TRBJ1-1 and V is TRBV6-4; no reliable D call. The V and J ends lost 2 bases and 4 bases respectively, with 14 bases between them. The CDR3 is 15 amino acids. Germline CDR1 MRHNA, CDR2 SNTAGT. The CDR3 protein is CASSDGRGWTTEAFF. The CDR3 DNA is TGTGCCAGCAGTGACGGGCGGGGATGGACCACTGAAGCTTTCTTT.

The gene calls are TRBV25-1 and TRBJ2-1; D unresolved. With 5 bases removed from V and 7 bases from J, the gap between germline ends came to 6 bases. Per the germline V gene, CDR1 is MGHDK and CDR2 is SYGVNS. CDR3 length: 11 amino acids. DNA for the CDR3: TGTGCCAGCAGTCCCGGGAATGAGCAGTTCTTC. Translating gives CASSPGNEQFF.

The chain combines TRBV11-2 with TRBJ2-3; TRBD2 matches at 9 bases. With 5 bases clipped from V and 5 bases from J, the junction kept 14 bases outside the gene matches. The CDR3 covers 17 residues. Germline CDR1 SGHAT, CDR2 FQNNGV. Here the CDR3 reads CASSGWTGGGAVDTQYF. The CDR3 region has the DNA TGTGCCAGCAGCGGATGGACTGGCGGGGGGGCCGTAGATACGCAGTATTTT.

CDR3 loop: CASYRGANYGYTF. In DNA form, the CDR3 reads TGTGCCAGCTACAGGGGTGCGAACTATGGCTACACCTTC. The rearrangement links TRBV6-5 to TRBJ1-2; 7 nucleotides agree with TRBD1. The length of the CDR3 is 13 residues. The germline CDR1 and CDR2 sequences are MNHEY and SVGAGI. Trimming cost V 8 bases and J 2 bases; bases outside gene matches: 5.

The chain links TRBV19 to TRBJ2-2; D possibly corresponds to TRBD2 (7 bases). Per germline, CDR1 LNHDA and CDR2 SQIVND (reference sequence). The V gene lost 4 bases and the J gene lost 5 bases, with 14 bases spanning the gap. This CDR3 comprises 15 residues. The chain's CDR3 is CASSKSGDTTGELFF. CDR3 DNA: TGTGCCAGTAGTAAGAGCGGGGACACAACCGGGGAGCTGTTTTTT. Full variable domain (remainder filled in from reference TRBV19 and TRBJ2-2): DGGITQSPKYLFRKEGQNVTLSCEQNLNHDAMYWYRQDPGQGLRLIYYSQIVNDFQKGDIAEGYSVSREKKESFPLTVTSAQKNPTAFYLCASSKSGDTTGELFFGEGSRLTVL.

In this sample, this clone turned up once. The chain carries TRBV24-1 and TRBJ1-5; 9 bases line up with TRBD1. Germline trimming cut 3 bases from V and 0 bases from J; bases unmatched to any gene: 8. Germline-derived CDR1 and CDR2 are KGHDR and SFDVKD. This CDR3 contains 18 residues. This CDR3 is CATSDAGTGLYSNQPQHF. CDR3 DNA sequence: TGTGCCACCAGTGATGCCGGGACAGGGCTGTATAGCAATCAGCCCCAGCATTTT.

This chain joins TRBV5-1 and TRBJ1-5, with D possibly matching TRBD1 (5 bases). Germline CDR1 SGHRS, CDR2 YFSETQ. This CDR3 has 14 amino acids. The V and J ends lost 0 bases and 5 bases respectively, with 9 bases between them. CDR3 bases: TGCGCCAGCAGCTTGGGCGGCAGGGATCAGCCCCAGCATTTT. Protein sequence: CASSLGGRDQPQHF. The entire variable domain, with the rest obtained from reference TRBV5-1 and TRBJ1-5, is as follows: KAGVTQTPRYLIKTRGQQVTLSCSPISGHRSVSWYQQTPGQGLQFLFEYFSETQRNKGNFPGRFSGRQFSNSRSEMNVSTLELGDSALYLCASSLGGRDQPQHFGDGTRLSIL.

V gene TRBV6-5 combines with J gene TRBJ2-7; 8 bases fit TRBD2. The germline V gene has CDR1 MNHEY and CDR2 SVGAGI. J lost 6 bases, V lost 6 bases, and 10 bases had no gene match. The CDR3 is made up of 14 amino acids. The CDR3 DNA follows: TGTGCCAGCAGCGACGCCGGGACTAGGGGCGAGCAGTACTTC. As protein: CASSDAGTRGEQYF.

The chain uses TRBV27 and TRBJ2-3, with 8 bases lining up with TRBD1. Germline-derived CDR1 and CDR2 are MNHEY and SMNVEV (reference sequence). Trimming cost V 2 bases and J 10 bases; bases outside gene matches: 2. The CDR3 is 12 residues long. The CDR3 DNA reads TGTGCCAGCAGTTTACTACAGGGGGCGCAGTATTTT. It translates to CASSLLQGAQYF.

The V and J genes are TRBV5-1 and TRBJ2-7, with a weak D call TRBD1 (5 bases). Germline V gene lookup returns CDR1 SGHRS and CDR2 YFSETQ. The CDR3 spans 14 residues. The germline V and J ends were trimmed by 0 bases and 2 bases, with 9 bases remaining between them. The CDR3 reads CASSLATATYEQYF. The DNA for the CDR3 is TGCGCCAGCAGCTTGGCGACAGCAACCTACGAGCAGTACTTC.

This sequence joins TRBV6-6 and TRBJ1-3, with D possibly TRBD1 on 5 matching bases. Germline CDR1 is MNHNY and CDR2 is SVGAGI (reference sequence). Trimming shortened V by 8 bases and J by 1 base, and 9 bases separated the two germline ends. The CDR3 is 13 residues long. As DNA, the CDR3 is TGTGCCAGCGCCGGGGGTTCTGGAAACACCATATATTTT. This translates into CASAGGSGNTIYF.

V gene TRBV7-3 combines with J gene TRBJ2-7, with D possibly TRBD2 on 6 matching bases. The CDR3 is 14 residues long. Trimming took off 2 bases at V and 0 bases at J, with 8 bases between the two ends. CDR1 is SGHTA, CDR2 FQGTGA, per germline. The DNA of the CDR3 is TGTGCCAGCAGCTTAGGACTAACCTCCTACGAGCAGTACTTC. This encodes CASSLGLTSYEQYF.

The table lists this clone with a few counts. V gene TRBV7-9 combines with J gene TRBJ2-7; TRBD1 matches 12 bases. V lost 5 bases and J lost 4; bases outside the gene matches: 6. The CDR3 spans 15 residues. Germline CDR1 SEHNR, CDR2 FQNEAQ (reference sequence). Written as DNA, the CDR3 is TGTGCCAGCAGCGAGGGACAGGGGGCGCCGTACGAGCAGTACTTC. Translating gives CASSEGQGAPYEQYF. Together with reference TRBV7-9 and TRBJ2-7, the CDR3 gives the full variable domain: DTGVSQNPRHKITKRGQNVTFRCDPISEHNRLYWYRQTLGQGPEFLTYFQNEAQLEKSRLLSDRFSAERPKGSFSTLEIQRTEQGDSAMYLCASSEGQGAPYEQYFGPGTRLTVT.

In this sample, this clone turned up a few times. The genes are TRBV18 and TRBJ1-1; TRBD1 matches at 8 bases. Germline V gene sequence: CDR1 KGHSH, CDR2 LQKENI. The J segment lost 4 bases and the V segment lost 3 bases, leaving 13 bases of the junction unmatched. The length of the CDR3 is 17 residues. The CDR3 DNA sequence: TGTGCCAGCTCACCCTCAGGTCAGGGGGCGCAGGGCACTGAAGCTTTCTTT. Encoded protein: CASSPSGQGAQGTEAFF.

This clone was seen more than once but under ten times. The chain joins TRBV5-1 to TRBJ2-7, with 8 bases aligning to TRBD1. The CDR3 has 14 residues. Germline V lookup: CDR1 SGHRS, CDR2 YFSETQ. The ends lost 4 bases at V and 4 bases at J; junction bases unmatched: 7. Here the CDR3 DNA reads TGCGCCAGCAGCAACTCAGGGGGCGTGTACGAGCAGTACTTC. This sequence encodes CASSNSGGVYEQYF.

CDR3: CASSPTGTINPYEQYF. In nucleotides, the CDR3 is TGTGCCAGCAGCCCAACCGGGACTATCAACCCTTACGAGCAGTACTTC. The chain combines TRBV3-1 (or the pseudogene TRBV3-2) with TRBJ2-7, with 7 bases aligning to TRBD2. The J segment lost 4 bases and the V segment lost 4 bases, leaving 13 bases of the junction unmatched. The germline V gene has CDR1 LGHDT and CDR2 YNNKEL (reference sequence). This CDR3 is 16 amino acids long.

V usage is TRBV11-2 and J usage is TRBJ1-3; 10 bases map to TRBD1. Germline values: CDR1 SGHAT, CDR2 FQNNGV. This CDR3 has 17 residues. After removal of 3 bases from V and 0 bases from J, the junction contained 5 bases not matched to a gene. The CDR3 DNA follows: TGTGCCAGCAGCTTGGGACAGGGGACCCTCTCTGGAAACACCATATATTTT. Amino acids: CASSLGQGTLSGNTIYF.

J is TRBJ1-5 and V is TRBV30; TRBD1 is a possible D gene (5 bases). The V gene's germline CDR1 is GTSNPN and CDR2 SVGIG (reference sequence). The V and J ends lost 2 bases and 2 bases respectively, with 13 bases between them. The length of the CDR3 is 15 residues. The CDR3 DNA is TGTGCCTGGAGTCAGTCGGGACTCGGCAATCAGCCCCAGCATTTT. It codes for CAWSQSGLGNQPQHF. The full variable domain, in which reference TRBV30 and TRBJ1-5 provide the parts outside the CDR3, is SQTIHQWPATLVQPVGSPLSLECTVEGTSNPNLYWYRQAAGRGLQLLFYSVGIGQISSEVPQNLSASRPQDRQFILSSKKLLLSDSGFYLCAWSQSGLGNQPQHFGDGTRLSIL.

The J gene is TRBJ2-7, the V gene TRBV18; TRBD1 is a possible D gene (6 bases). This CDR3 contains 16 residues. CDR1 is KGHSH, CDR2 LQKENI, per germline. The germline V and J ends were trimmed by 1 base and 3 bases, with 16 bases remaining between them. CDR3 sequence reads: CASSPQTHRDNYEQYF. CDR3 DNA sequence: TGTGCCAGCTCACCACAAACCCACCGGGACAACTACGAGCAGTACTTC.

CDR3 DNA sequence: TGTGCCAGCAGCCCCATACCGGGACAGGGGGCCACCGGGGAGCTGTTTTTT. It yields the protein CASSPIPGQGATGELFF. The rearrangement joins TRBV9 to TRBJ2-2; 12 bases map to TRBD1. The CDR3 sequence is 17 residues long. CDR1 and CDR2 (germline): SGDLS, YYNGEE. V lost 4 bases, J lost 4 bases, and 8 bases stayed unmatched.